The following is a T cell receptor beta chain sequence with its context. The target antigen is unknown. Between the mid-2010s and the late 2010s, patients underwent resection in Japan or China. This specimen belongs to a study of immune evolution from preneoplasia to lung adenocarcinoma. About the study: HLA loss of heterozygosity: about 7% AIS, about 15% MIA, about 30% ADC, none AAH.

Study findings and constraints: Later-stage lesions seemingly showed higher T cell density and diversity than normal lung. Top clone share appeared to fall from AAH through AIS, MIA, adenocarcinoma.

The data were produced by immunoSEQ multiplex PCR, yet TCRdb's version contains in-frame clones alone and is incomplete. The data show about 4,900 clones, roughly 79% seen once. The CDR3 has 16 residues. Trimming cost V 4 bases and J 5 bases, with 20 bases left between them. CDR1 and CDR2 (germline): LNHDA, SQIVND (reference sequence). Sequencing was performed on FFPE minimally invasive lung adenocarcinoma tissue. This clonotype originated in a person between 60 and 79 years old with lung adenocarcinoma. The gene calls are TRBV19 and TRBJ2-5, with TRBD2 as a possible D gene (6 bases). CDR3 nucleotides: TGTGCCAGTAGTACCACCGGGACGGGAGCGTGGGAGACCCAGTACTTC. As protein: CASSTTGTGAWETQYF.